A selection of T cell receptor beta chains follows, all from one sample in a study of a mutant IDH1 vaccine in newly diagnosed glioma. Sequenced by immunoSEQ multiplex PCR; TCRdb stores in-frame clones only, minus some. In the table there are around 23,000 clones, about 76% of which are singletons. Antigens of these TCRs are unknown. The sample here was PBMCs, taken from a glioma patient whose treatment included an IDH1 peptide vaccine. All receptors come from a man aged 35 to 55 with glioma. The CDR3 runs from the conserved cysteine through the conserved F or W. D genes are given only for firm matches. Not all rows give a size; the values are once, few, many and, for expanded clones, a class.

>.|13|few|TRBJ1-5|TRBV7-2
TGTGCCAGCAGCTTAGCCCTAAATCAGCCCCAGCATTTT
CASSLALNQPQHF
>.|15|.|TRBJ2-7|TRBV27
TGTGCCAGCCGCAGGAACACGGACGGCTCCTACGAGCAGTACTTC
CASRRNTDGSYEQYF
>TRBD1|15|.|TRBJ2-5|TRBV11-3
TGTGCCAGCAGCCCCCTAGGGACAGGGCAAGAGACCCAGTACTTC
CASSPLGTGQETQYF
>.|14|once|TRBJ2-7|TRBV25-1
TGTGCCAGCAGTGAATATAGGAATCCCTACGAGCAGTACTTC
CASSEYRNPYEQYF
>TRBD1|14|few|TRBJ1-1|TRBV9
TGTGCCAGCAGCGTAAGGGAGGGGGCAACTGAAGCTTTCTTT
CASSVREGATEAFF
>.|13|few|TRBJ1-5|TRBV7-2
TGTGCCAGCAGCTTGGGGGTTCGACAGCCCCAGCATTTT
CASSLGVRQPQHF
>TRBD1|15|.|TRBJ2-1|TRBV19
TGTGCCAGTAGTATGGGACAGGGGTCTTACAATGAGCAGTTCTTC
CASSMGQGSYNEQFF
>.|16|.|TRBJ2-2|TRBV19
TGTGCCAGTAGTATAGAGGCGGCGGCGAACACCGGGGAGCTGTTTTTT
CASSIEAAANTGELFF
>TRBD1|14|.|TRBJ2-1|TRBV7-9
TGTGCCAGCAGACGGGACAGAAGCTACAATGAGCAGTTCTTC
CASRRDRSYNEQFF
>.|11|few|TRBJ1-1|TRBV6-6
TGTGCCAGCAGTTGGGAGACTGAAGCTTTCTTT
CASSWETEAFF
>TRBD1|14|.|TRBJ2-1|TRBV11-3
TGTGCCAGCAGCTCCCTGACAGGGGGCGATGAGCAGTTCTTC
CASSSLTGGDEQFF
>.|15|.|TRBJ2-2|TRBV7-9
TGTGCCAGCAGCGGGAGACGATCGAACACCGGGGAGCTGTTTTTT
CASSGRRSNTGELFF
>TRBD1|13|few|TRBJ1-2|TRBV10-3
TGTGCCATCCAAGCCGACAGGGACTATGGCTACACCTTC
CAIQADRDYGYTF
>.|16|.|TRBJ1-2|TRBV11-2
TGTGCCAGCAGCCCAGATTACGGGGCGAAAAGCTATGGCTACACCTTC
CASSPDYGAKSYGYTF
>TRBD1|15|.|TRBJ2-2|TRBV11-3
TGTGCCAGCAGCTCCGGACAGGGTGGGACCGGGGAGCTGTTTTTT
CASSSGQGGTGELFF
>.|12|.|TRBJ1-1|TRBV11-3
TGTGCCAGCAGCTTAGAAGGTTATGAAGCTTTCTTT
CASSLEGYEAFF
>.|18|.|TRBJ2-1|TRBV7-8
TGTGCCAGCAGCTTACGACGGTTCCGGGACTGGGGCGACAATGAGCAGTTCTTC
CASSLRRFRDWGDNEQFF
>TRBD1|14|.|TRBJ1-2|TRBV28
TGTGCCAGCAGTTTGCGACAGGGCAACTATGGCTACACCTTC
CASSLRQGNYGYTF
>.|13|.|TRBJ2-1|TRBV5-6
TGTGCCAGCAGCCCTCTTACCTACAATGAGCAGTTCTTC
CASSPLTYNEQFF
>.|14|.|TRBJ2-7|TRBV6-5
TGTGCCAGCAGAACAAAGGGGGGAACCTACGAGCAGTACTTC
CASRTKGGTYEQYF
>TRBD2|17|.|TRBJ2-1|TRBV5-4
TGTGCCAGCAGCTTTGGCCTAGCGGGAGCTTCGATCAATGAGCAGTTCTTC
CASSFGLAGASINEQFF
>.|15|.|TRBJ1-2|TRBV4-1
TGCGCCAGCAGCCAATCGGGGGCGTCGGCCTATGGCTACACCTTC
CASSQSGASAYGYTF
>.|15|.|TRBJ1-2|TRBV15
TGTGCCACCAGCAGAGATCTCCAGGTCAGCTATGGCTACACCTTC
CATSRDLQVSYGYTF
>.|15|.|TRBJ2-3|TRBV10-2
TGCGCCAGCAGTGTTAGGGGCCCTATCCCCGATACGCAGTATTTT
CASSVRGPIPDTQYF
>.|12|.|TRBJ2-7|TRBV7-9
TGTGCCAGCAGCATAGAGGTGGACGAGCAGTACTTC
CASSIEVDEQYF
>.|14|.|TRBJ2-7|TRBV9
TGTGCCAGCAGCGACCTTGAAAGCTCCTACGAGCAGTACTTC
CASSDLESSYEQYF
>TRBD1|11|.|TRBJ1-1|TRBV14
TGTGCCAGCAGCCATGGGACAGTGGCTTTCTTT
CASSHGTVAFF
>TRBD2|17|once|TRBJ2-3|TRBV11-2
TGTGCCAGCAGCCCCCCCGGCCTAGCGGGCTTCGAAGATACGCAGTATTTT
CASSPPGLAGFEDTQYF
>TRBD1|17|once|TRBJ2-7|TRBV10-3
TGTGCCAGCAGTTTTGTGGGACAGGGGGCGATTTCCTACGAGCAGTACTTC
CASSFVGQGAISYEQYF
>.|15|.|TRBJ1-6|TRBV5-1
TGCGCCAGCAGCCAGGGAGACCAGAGGGTCTCACCCCTCCACTTT
CASSQGDQRVSPLHF
>.|14|once|TRBJ2-5|TRBV7-7
TGTGCCAGCAGCTCCGGGCTGGTACAAGAGACCCAGTACTTC
CASSSGLVQETQYF
>.|15|.|TRBJ2-3|TRBV6-4
TGTGCCAGCAGTGACAGCGGAGGGGGGACAGATACGCAGTATTTT
CASSDSGGGTDTQYF
>.|13|.|TRBJ1-1|TRBV5-5
TGTGCCAGCATCGGGGCTCTGGACACTGAAGCTTTCTTT
CASIGALDTEAFF
>.|13|once|TRBJ2-5|TRBV7-9
TGTGCCAGCAGCTTAGGAGGCTGGAAGACCCAGTACTTC
CASSLGGWKTQYF
>.|16|.|TRBJ1-6|TRBV30
TGTGCCTGGAGTGCGGGGGCGGCCCGCTATAATTCACCCCTCCACTTT
CAWSAGAARYNSPLHF
>.|15|.|TRBJ2-1|TRBV5-1
TGCGCCAGCAGCTTGGGGAGAGCTGCCTACAATGAGCAGTTCTTC
CASSLGRAAYNEQFF
>.|12|.|TRBJ2-1|TRBV2
TGTGCCAGCGGCAAGTGGGGTAATGAGCAGTTCTTC
CASGKWGNEQFF
>TRBD2|14|.|TRBJ2-1|TRBV6-4
TGTGCCAGCAGTGACGGGCTAGCGGGAGATGAGCAGTTCTTC
CASSDGLAGDEQFF
>.|13|.|TRBJ1-2|TRBV27
TGTGCCAGCAGTTTGCAGCCCAACTATGGCTACACCTTC
CASSLQPNYGYTF
>.|15|.|TRBJ1-2|TRBV19
TGTGCCAGTAGTATAATTGTCAGTATCACCTATGGCTACACCTTC
CASSIIVSITYGYTF
>TRBD1|14|.|TRBJ2-1|TRBV2
TGTGCCAGTGACCGGGACAGGGTTAGCGGTGAGCAGTTCTTC
CASDRDRVSGEQFF
>.|15|.|TRBJ1-2|TRBV6-5
TGTGCCAGCAGACACAACAGAGGAGCTAACTATGGCTACACCTTC
CASRHNRGANYGYTF
>TRBD2|18|few|TRBJ2-4|TRBV14
TGTGCCAGCAGCCAAAAGTCTGGTAGCGGGAGCGGGTGGGACATTCAGTACTTC
CASSQKSGSGSGWDIQYF
>TRBD1|14|.|TRBJ2-1|TRBV5-1
TGCGCCAGCAGCCGACAGGGTACCTACAATGAGCAGTTCTTC
CASSRQGTYNEQFF
>.|14|.|TRBJ2-7|TRBV12-2
TGTGCAAGTCGCTTTGGGCTAGCGGTCTACGAGCAGTACTTC
CASRFGLAVYEQYF
>.|13|.|TRBJ1-2|TRBV13
TGTGCCAGCAGCTTAATCCAGGGTGGAGGCTACACCTTC
CASSLIQGGGYTF
>TRBD2|15|few|TRBJ2-1|TRBV19
TGTGCCAGTAGTCTCTCGACTAGCGGGAGTGGCGAGCAGTTCTTC
CASSLSTSGSGEQFF
>TRBD1|15|.|TRBJ1-6|TRBV9
TGTGCCAGCAGCGCGGGGCAGGGGGGGAATTCACCCCTCCACTTT
CASSAGQGGNSPLHF